This TCR beta chain is from a study of neoadjuvant anti-PD-1 for oral cavity cancer. Produced via immunoSEQ multiplex PCR; TCRdb's table is partial and in-frame only. This table holds 55,000 to 80,000 clones, around 80% found once. Looked up from germline, CDR1 is SGHRS and CDR2 is YFSETQ. The CDR3 contains 14 residues. Between the trimmed V and J ends, which lost 5 bases and 1 base, there was a span of 11 bases. Sequenced here: PBMCs, sampled before nivolumab (anti-PD-1) treatment. The sequence was collected from a person aged 35 to 85 with oral cavity squamous cell carcinoma. The chain links TRBV5-1 to TRBJ2-3, with a weak D call TRBD2 (6 bases). The CDR3 is CASSVGTGTDTQYF. The CDR3 nucleotides read TGCGCCAGCAGTGTCGGGACTGGCACAGATACGCAGTATTTT.